The 23 T cell receptor beta chains in this list originate from one sample, sequenced in a study of cytomegalovirus exposure and HLA in healthy donors. Researchers ran the PCR with 60 Vbeta and 13 Jbeta primers. TCRdb's copy holds only in-frame clones and misses some; the assay was immunoSEQ multiplex PCR. In total, the table holds approximately 50,000 clones. Sequences were obtained from PBMCs. Receptors were obtained from a female donor in good health and CMV-seronegative.

CDR3 residues: CASSLETGSSYEQYF. The CDR3 nucleotides read TGCGCCAGCAGCTTGGAGACAGGGAGCTCCTACGAGCAGTACTTC. V usage is TRBV5-1 and J usage is TRBJ2-7; 7 bases match TRBD1. V gave up 0 bases and J gave up 0 bases; unmatched junction bases: 3. Germline lookup yields CDR1 SGHRS and CDR2 YFSETQ. The CDR3 covers 15 residues.

This chain uses TRBV5-1 with TRBJ1-1, with D perhaps TRBD1 (5 bases). V lost 0 bases and J 5 bases, leaving 14 bases between the germline ends. This CDR3 is 15 amino acids long. The V gene's germline CDR1 is SGHRS and CDR2 YFSETQ. Here the CDR3 reads CASSLDEWGETEAFF. CDR3 DNA sequence: TGCGCCAGCAGCTTGGACGAGTGGGGGGAAACTGAAGCTTTCTTT.

Turning to this clone: Within the sample, other DNA sequences also encode this same CDR3. V usage is TRBV5-1 and J usage is TRBJ1-1; D call uncertain. The CDR3 loop spans 14 amino acids. The V and J ends lost 0 bases and 0 bases respectively, with 6 bases between them. Germline CDR1 reads SGHRS; CDR2 reads YFSETQ. CDR3 sequence: CASSLDRLNTEAFF. CDR3 DNA: TGCGCCAGCAGCTTGGACAGATTGAACACTGAAGCTTTCTTT. Looking up the rest from reference TRBV5-1 and TRBJ1-1 gives the full variable domain: KAGVTQTPRYLIKTRGQQVTLSCSPISGHRSVSWYQQTPGQGLQFLFEYFSETQRNKGNFPGRFSGRQFSNSRSEMNVSTLELGDSALYLCASSLDRLNTEAFFGQGTRLTVV.

The rearrangement joins TRBV4-2 to TRBJ2-5; D is ambiguous. The CDR3 spans 12 residues. The V end was cut by 1 base, the J end by 5 bases, with 5 bases between. The germline CDR1 and CDR2 sequences are LGHNA and YNFKEQ. In DNA form, the CDR3 reads TGTGCCAGCAGCCAAGGGGCGGAGACCCAGTACTTC. It specifies CASSQGAETQYF.

This rearrangement joins TRBV29-1 to TRBJ2-7; TRBD1 aligns across 8 bases. The CDR3 contains 14 residues. V shed 5 bases, J shed 7 bases, and the junction held 13 bases outside the gene matches. The germline V gene encodes CDR1 SQVTM and CDR2 ANQGSEA. The CDR3 spells CSVPDTTGVREQYF. In nucleotides, the CDR3 is TGCAGCGTTCCAGATACGACAGGGGTAAGAGAGCAGTACTTC.

This chain uses TRBV5-1 with TRBJ2-1; D is ambiguous. CDR1 is SGHRS, CDR2 YFSETQ, per germline. This CDR3 comprises 14 residues. V lost 1 base and J 5 bases, leaving 10 bases between the germline ends. CDR3 sequence: CASSLSGYHNEQFF. The CDR3 nucleotides read TGCGCCAGCAGCTTGTCCGGTTATCACAATGAGCAGTTCTTC.

CDR3 in amino acids: CASSEHEGAVDTEAFF. Here the CDR3 DNA reads TGTGCCAGCAGTGAACACGAGGGGGCCGTTGACACTGAAGCTTTCTTT. The chain has TRBV2 and TRBJ1-1; the match to TRBD1 covers 7 bases. The V gene's germline CDR1 is SNHLY and CDR2 FYNNEI. Unmatched junction bases numbered 9, after V lost 2 bases and J lost 3 bases. There are 16 residues in the CDR3.

The chain recombines TRBV7-2 with TRBJ1-3; perhaps TRBD1 as D (6 bases). V was shortened by 5 bases and J by 0 bases, with 11 bases between the two germline ends. Germline V gene sequence: CDR1 SGHTA, CDR2 FQGNSA. CDR3 length: 15 residues. Written as DNA, the CDR3 is TGTGCCAGCAGCACCCAGGGGTTCTCTGGAAACACCATATATTTT. Translation gives CASSTQGFSGNTIYF.

This chain joins TRBV25-1 and TRBJ1-2, with D perhaps TRBD1 (5 bases). The CDR3 totals 14 residues. The V gene's germline CDR1 is MGHDK and CDR2 SYGVNS. The V end lost 1 base, the J end lost 11 bases, and 17 bases lay between the germline ends. CDR3: CASSEFGDRDFYTF. The CDR3 DNA sequence: TGTGCCAGCAGTGAATTTGGGGACCGGGACTTTTACACCTTC.

The gene calls are TRBV5-1 and TRBJ2-5; D is possibly TRBD1 (5 bases). Germline values: CDR1 SGHRS, CDR2 YFSETQ. Trimming cost V 5 bases and J 4 bases, with 12 bases left between them. CDR3 length equals 13 residues. The CDR3, as DNA: TGCGCCAGCAGGGACACCTCGGGAGAGACCCAGTACTTC. Translated: CASRDTSGETQYF.

This sequence joins TRBV5-4 and TRBJ1-5; D gene ambiguous. V lost 4 bases to trimming and J lost 4 bases, with 9 bases between them. Germline V gives CDR1 SGHNT, CDR2 YYREEE (reference sequence). CDR3 length: 13 residues. The CDR3, as DNA: TGTGCCAGCAGCCCTAGTCCTAATCAGCCCCAGCATTTT. Translating it yields CASSPSPNQPQHF.

In nucleotides, the CDR3 is TGTGCCTGGGGCGGAAACACCATATATTTT. Its protein product is CAWGGNTIYF. The chain recombines TRBV30 with TRBJ1-3, with D unresolved. The CDR3 loop spans 10 amino acids. The ends were cut back, 5 bases at V and 4 bases at J, with 3 bases in the middle. Germline CDR1 and CDR2: GTSNPN and SVGIG (reference sequence).

The chain recombines TRBV7-3 with TRBJ2-2; D possibly corresponds to TRBD1 (6 bases). CDR1 is SGHTA, CDR2 FQGTGA, per germline. This CDR3 is 15 amino acids long. The V gene lost 6 bases and the J gene lost 1 base, with 12 bases spanning the gap. CDR3 in DNA: TGTGCCAGCAGAACCGGACAGAAGAACACCGGGGAGCTGTTTTTT. Its translation is CASRTGQKNTGELFF.

This chain connects TRBV29-1 to TRBJ2-2; possibly TRBD2 for D (6 bases). Germline-derived CDR1 and CDR2 are SQVTM and ANQGSEA. V lost 4 bases and J lost 3, with 9 bases in between. The CDR3 runs 13 residues. CDR3 loop: CSVGGKYTGELFF. The CDR3 DNA is TGCAGCGTTGGCGGGAAATACACCGGGGAGCTGTTTTTT.

The chain links TRBV5-6 to TRBJ1-4, with 7 nucleotides matching TRBD1. The length of the CDR3 is 16 residues. V shed 2 bases and J 0 bases; nucleotides not matched to a gene: 4. Germline lookup yields CDR1 SGHDT and CDR2 YYEEEE. The CDR3 region has the DNA TGTGCCAGCAGCTTCGGACAGGCTACAACTAATGAAAAACTGTTTTTT. Translated, it gives CASSFGQATTNEKLFF.

V usage is TRBV7-9 and J usage is TRBJ2-7; possible D gene TRBD2, 6 bases. Germline V gives CDR1 SEHNR, CDR2 FQNEAQ (reference sequence). The CDR3 runs 14 residues. Trimming cost V 7 bases and J 1 base, with 14 bases left between them. The CDR3, as DNA: TGTGCCAGCACCAACGGAGGACTATCCTACGAGCAGTACTTC. Translating it yields CASTNGGLSYEQYF.

This rearrangement joins TRBV6-6 to TRBJ2-7; TRBD2 is a possible D gene (6 bases). Germline V gene data show CDR1 as MNHNY and CDR2 as SVGAGI (reference sequence). Trimming removed 8 bases from V and 2 bases from J, with 13 bases in between. The CDR3 has 13 residues. CDR3 region: CASGPGGPYEQYF. The CDR3 DNA sequence: TGTGCCAGCGGTCCCGGGGGTCCCTACGAGCAGTACTTC.

The rearrangement links TRBV29-1 to TRBJ1-2; no reliable D call. Trimming took 3 bases from V and 7 from J, leaving 6 bases between them. The germline gives CDR1 SQVTM, CDR2 ANQGSEA. The CDR3 totals 10 residues. DNA for the CDR3: TGCAGCGTTGATGGCGGTGGCTACACCTTC. Protein sequence: CSVDGGGYTF. Full variable domain (remainder filled in from reference TRBV29-1 and TRBJ1-2): SAVISQKPSRDICQRGTSLTIQCQVDSQVTMMFWYRQQPGQSLTLIATANQGSEATYESGFVIDKFPISRPNLTFSTLTVSNMSPEDSSIYLCSVDGGGYTFGSGTRLTVV.

The chain's CDR3 is CASSLQGLPFVYTF. CDR3 coding DNA: TGTGCCAGCAGCTTACAGGGGCTGCCATTTGTCTACACCTTC. The V gene is TRBV7-2, the J gene TRBJ1-2, with D maybe TRBD1 (6 bases). The germline CDR1 and CDR2 sequences are SGHTA and FQGNSA. There are 14 residues in the CDR3. Trimming pared 2 bases from V and 10 bases from J, leaving 17 bases between.

The chain uses TRBV19 and TRBJ1-2; 8 bases map to TRBD1. The length of the CDR3 is 14 residues. V shed 5 bases, J shed 0 bases, and the junction held 2 bases outside the gene matches. CDR1 LNHDA and CDR2 SQIVND come from the germline V gene (reference sequence). The CDR3, as DNA: TGTGCCAGTAGTCCGACAGGGGCTAACTATGGCTACACCTTC. As protein: CASSPTGANYGYTF.

V is TRBV10-3 and J is TRBJ2-1; D is unclear. This CDR3 is 15 amino acids long. Deletions cut 3 bases from V and 7 bases from J, with 16 bases between. CDR1 ENHRY and CDR2 SYGVKD come from the germline V gene. CDR3 in amino acids: CAISEGALDNNEQFF. For the CDR3, the DNA is TGTGCCATCAGTGAAGGAGCGTTGGATAATAATGAGCAGTTCTTC.

The gene calls are TRBV5-6 and TRBJ2-7, with D uncertain. V lost 4 bases and J 1 base, leaving 12 bases between the germline ends. The CDR3 extends over 14 amino acids. Germline V gene sequence: CDR1 SGHDT, CDR2 YYEEEE. For the CDR3, the DNA is TGTGCCAGCAGCGATACGACAAGTTCCTACGAGCAGTACTTC. Protein: CASSDTTSSYEQYF.

The chain joins TRBV10-2 to TRBJ1-1; D might be TRBD1 (5 bases). Germline CDR1 reads WSHSY; CDR2 reads SAAADI. CDR3 length equals 13 residues. Trimming left V 8 bases short and J 2 bases short, with 12 bases between. Here the CDR3 reads CASCPGGNTEAFF. The CDR3 region has the DNA TGCGCCAGCTGTCCCGGGGGAAACACTGAAGCTTTCTTT.